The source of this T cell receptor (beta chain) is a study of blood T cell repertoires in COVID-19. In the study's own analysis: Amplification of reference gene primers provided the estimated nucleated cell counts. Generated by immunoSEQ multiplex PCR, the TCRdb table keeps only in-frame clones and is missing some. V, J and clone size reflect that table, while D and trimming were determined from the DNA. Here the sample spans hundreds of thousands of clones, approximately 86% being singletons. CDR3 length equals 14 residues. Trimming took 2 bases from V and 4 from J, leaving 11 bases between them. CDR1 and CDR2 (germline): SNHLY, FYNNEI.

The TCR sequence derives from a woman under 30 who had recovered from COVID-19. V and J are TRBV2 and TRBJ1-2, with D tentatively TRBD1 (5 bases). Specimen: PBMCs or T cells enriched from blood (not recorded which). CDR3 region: CASSESLGGYGYTF. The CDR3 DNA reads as TGTGCCAGCAGTGAAAGTCTGGGGGGCTATGGCTACACCTTC.